The 28 T cell receptor beta chains below all came from one sample that was sequenced in a study of chemoradiotherapy in HPV16-positive cancers. TCRdb keeps only in-frame clones here, not all; method: immunoSEQ multiplex PCR. Here the sample spans 7,500 to 10,000 clones, 91% being singletons. Sequencing was performed on blood, taken from a patient who underwent chemoradiotherapy. The origin of the receptors is a human donor with HPV-associated anogenital cancer.

V usage is TRBV14 and J usage is TRBJ2-1, with 8 bases identical to TRBD1. The CDR3 contains 19 residues. CDR1 SGHDN and CDR2 FVKESK come from the germline V gene. V was clipped by 1 base and J by 0 bases; unmatched bases: 11. The CDR3 DNA reads as TGTGCCAGCAGCCAAGCCGGACAGGGTGCATATTTCTCCTACAATGAGCAGTTCTTC. The encoded protein is CASSQAGQGAYFSYNEQFF.

The J gene is TRBJ1-2, the V gene TRBV6-1; 9 nucleotides match TRBD1. There are 16 residues in the CDR3. Germline V lookup: CDR1 MNHNS, CDR2 SASEGT. Trimming cost V 0 bases and J 6 bases; bases outside gene matches: 8. DNA for the CDR3: TGTGCCAGCAGTGAAGCGCCCGGGACAGGGTCGAATGGCTACACCTTC. Its protein product is CASSEAPGTGSNGYTF.

The V and J genes are TRBV21-1 and TRBJ1-2. TRBV21-1 is a known pseudogene. The CDR3 spans 18 residues. The DNA of the CDR3 is TGTGCCAGCCCGGGTACGGGGGGAGGCTCTCCCAGTAACTATGGCTACACCTTC. This translates into CASPGTGGGSPSNYGYTF.

The chain is built from TRBV19 and TRBJ1-2; the match to TRBD1 covers 8 bases. This CDR3 region has 16 residues. V was pared by 3 bases and J by 2 bases, with 8 bases of the junction left unmatched. CDR1 LNHDA and CDR2 SQIVND come from the germline V gene (reference sequence). The CDR3 protein is CASSIRWTGPNYGYTF. Here the CDR3 DNA reads TGTGCCAGTAGTATTCGGTGGACAGGGCCCAACTATGGCTACACCTTC.

The rearrangement uses TRBV5-1 and TRBJ2-5; D might be TRBD2 (6 bases). V was pared by 4 bases and J by 5 bases, with 21 bases between. The CDR3 is 16 amino acids. Germline V gives CDR1 SGHRS, CDR2 YFSETQ. This CDR3 is CASSPSSETSQETQYF. CDR3 DNA: TGCGCCAGCAGCCCCTCCTCCGAGACTAGTCAGGAGACCCAGTACTTC.

This clone appeared once. V gene TRBV5-4 combines with J gene TRBJ2-7, with 10 bases lining up with TRBD1. The V gene end was trimmed by 2 bases and the J gene end by 0 bases; junction bases not matched to a gene: 5. Germline CDR1 and CDR2: SGHNT and YYREEE (reference sequence). This CDR3 is 16 amino acids long. The CDR3 is CASSLWGQGPSYEQYF. CDR3 sequence (DNA): TGTGCCAGCAGCTTATGGGGACAGGGGCCCTCCTACGAGCAGTACTTC.

The rearrangement joins TRBV4-1 to TRBJ2-2; 9 nucleotides match TRBD1. Unmatched junction bases numbered 2, after V lost 0 bases and J lost 0 bases. The V gene's germline CDR1 is MGHRA and CDR2 YSYEKL. CDR3 length equals 17 residues. CDR3 bases: TGCGCCAGCAGCCAAGATAGACAGGGGGCGAACACCGGGGAGCTGTTTTTT. This codes for CASSQDRQGANTGELFF.

This clone is a singleton in its sample. The chain recombines TRBV6-1 with TRBJ2-3, with D possibly matching TRBD1 (5 bases). Germline CDR1 reads MNHNS; CDR2 reads SASEGT. V was shortened by 2 bases and J by 0 bases, with 9 bases between the two germline ends. There are 15 residues in the CDR3. The CDR3 nucleotides are TGTGCCAGCAGTGAATTGACAGTAAGCACAGATACGCAGTATTTT. Translating it yields CASSELTVSTDTQYF.

The rearrangement joins TRBV27 to TRBJ1-6; the match to TRBD1 covers 9 bases. V was pared by 10 bases and J by 10 bases, with 11 bases of the junction left unmatched. The CDR3 is 14 amino acids. CDR1 is MNHEY, CDR2 SMNVEV, per germline (reference sequence). This CDR3 reads CATMGGQGRSPLHF. The CDR3 DNA follows: TGTGCCACCATGGGGGGACAGGGTAGATCACCCCTCCACTTT.

V usage is TRBV2 and J usage is TRBJ1-3; a weak D match, TRBD1 (5 bases). V was trimmed by 6 bases and J by 3 bases, leaving 12 bases between them. Germline V gives CDR1 SNHLY, CDR2 FYNNEI. The CDR3 sequence is 14 residues long. The CDR3 sequence is CASRGTGNGNTIYF. In DNA form, the CDR3 reads TGTGCCAGCAGAGGCACAGGTAATGGAAACACCATATATTTT.

This clone was detected once. The J gene is TRBJ2-1, the V gene TRBV6-1; D call uncertain. Trimming removed 2 bases from V and 8 bases from J, with 7 bases in between. This CDR3 is built from 12 residues. Germline CDR1 is MNHNS and CDR2 is SASEGT. CDR3 amino acids: CASSEKVHEQFF. The CDR3 bases are TGTGCCAGCAGTGAAAAGGTCCATGAGCAGTTCTTC.

This chain's CDR3 is CASSERTGYEQYF. The CDR3 DNA reads as TGTGCCAGCAGTGAAAGGACGGGCTACGAGCAGTACTTC. V usage is TRBV2 and J usage is TRBJ2-7, with D uncertain. The CDR3 extends over 13 amino acids. Trimming stripped 2 bases from V and 3 bases from J, with 8 bases between. Germline V CDR1 and CDR2: SNHLY, FYNNEI.

Concerning this clone itself: The sample holds other DNA sequences that translate to the same CDR3. The rearrangement uses TRBV7-2 and TRBJ2-3; D is ambiguous. This CDR3 comprises 11 residues. V gave up 6 bases and J gave up 6 bases, with 7 bases separating them. Germline loops: CDR1 SGHTA, CDR2 FQGNSA. The CDR3 DNA is TGTGCCAGCAGTTATACCGATACGCAGTATTTT. It is translated as CASSYTDTQYF.

V is TRBV27 and J is TRBJ1-6, with unresolved D. V dropped 0 bases and J dropped 7 bases, with 16 bases sitting between them. Germline V CDR1 and CDR2: MNHEY, SMNVEV (reference sequence). The CDR3 is 17 amino acids. The CDR3 DNA follows: TGTGCCAGCAGTTTATCGTTCCCGTTACCACAGAATTCACCCCTCCACTTT. Amino acid sequence: CASSLSFPLPQNSPLHF.

This clone came up once. This chain joins TRBV4-3 and TRBJ2-1, with D unclear. Trimming took off 1 base at V and 5 bases at J, with 9 bases between the two ends. From germline, CDR1 is LGHNA and CDR2 YSLEER. The CDR3 is 14 residues long. The CDR3 here is CASSQVQFDNEQFF. CDR3 DNA sequence: TGCGCCAGCAGCCAAGTTCAGTTCGACAATGAGCAGTTCTTC.

This CDR3 reads CASSQDDRDSYNEQFF. Here the CDR3 DNA reads TGCGCCAGCAGCCAGGATGACAGGGACTCCTACAATGAGCAGTTCTTC. The gene calls are TRBV4-1 and TRBJ2-1; 7 bases are a match to TRBD1. Trimming took 3 bases from V and 0 from J; bases not matched to a gene: 5. The CDR3 runs 16 residues. Looked up from germline, CDR1 is MGHRA and CDR2 is YSYEKL.

The V and J genes are TRBV5-4 and TRBJ2-7; D gene unclear. V dropped 0 bases and J dropped 1 base, with 8 bases sitting between them. The germline gives CDR1 SGHNT, CDR2 YYREEE (reference sequence). The CDR3 is 14 amino acids. As DNA, the CDR3 is TGTGCCAGCAGCTTGGAGGCACAGTCCTACGAGCAGTACTTC. Protein: CASSLEAQSYEQYF.

The J gene is TRBJ1-4, the V gene TRBV7-8; D is perhaps TRBD1 (6 bases). Trimming took 6 bases from V and 8 from J, leaving 19 bases between them. The CDR3 is 15 amino acids. From germline, CDR1 is SGHVS and CDR2 FQNEAQ. The DNA of the CDR3 is TGTGCCAGCAGGCCTGACACAGGGTGGAGGGAAAAACTGTTTTTT. Residues: CASRPDTGWREKLFF.

V and J are TRBV5-1 and TRBJ2-1; D ambiguous. Looked up from germline, CDR1 is SGHRS and CDR2 is YFSETQ. This CDR3 spans 15 amino acids. Trimming stripped 2 bases from V and 3 bases from J, with 12 bases between. CDR3 DNA: TGCGCCAGCAGCTTTACATTAGGCTACTACAATGAGCAGTTCTTC. It translates to CASSFTLGYYNEQFF.

The gene calls are TRBV13 and TRBJ2-2, with D unresolved. The V end was cut by 8 bases, the J end by 6 bases, with 19 bases between. CDR1 is PRHDT, CDR2 FYEKMQ, per germline (reference sequence). The CDR3 spans 15 residues. Here the CDR3 reads CASGTTASPPGELFF. The CDR3 nucleotides are TGTGCCAGCGGCACAACAGCCTCTCCCCCCGGGGAGCTGTTTTTT. The variable domain in full, completed from reference TRBV13 and TRBJ2-2, reads AAGVIQSPRHLIKEKRETATLKCYPIPRHDTVYWYQQGPGQDPQFLISFYEKMQSDKGSIPDRFSAQQFSDYHSELNMSSLELGDSALYFCASGTTASPPGELFFGEGSRLTVL.

The rearrangement links TRBV15 to TRBJ2-2; TRBD1 matches 7 bases. The CDR3 is 15 amino acids. J was trimmed by 7 bases and V by 1 base; bases with no gene match: 6. Per germline, CDR1 LNHNV and CDR2 YYDKDF (reference sequence). The CDR3 is CATSRGGGSGGELFF. Here the CDR3 DNA reads TGTGCCACCAGCAGAGGAGGGGGCAGTGGCGGGGAGCTGTTTTTT. The full variable domain, in which reference TRBV15 and TRBJ2-2 provide the parts outside the CDR3, is DAMVIQNPRYQVTQFGKPVTLSCSQTLNHNVMYWYQQKSSQAPKLLFHYYDKDFNNEADTPDNFQSRRPNTSFCFLDIRSPGLGDTAMYLCATSRGGGSGGELFFGEGSRLTVL.

The chain recombines TRBV10-3 with TRBJ1-1; D gene ambiguous. The CDR3 has 14 amino acids. V shed 2 bases and J shed 6 bases, with 13 bases lying between them. Germline lookup yields CDR1 ENHRY and CDR2 SYGVKD. CDR3 sequence reads: CAISETPEGSEAFF. In nucleotides, the CDR3 is TGTGCCATCAGTGAGACGCCGGAGGGATCTGAAGCTTTCTTT.

The chain uses TRBV7-8 and TRBJ2-7; tentatively, D is TRBD1 (7 bases). V was trimmed by 5 bases and J by 4 bases, leaving 15 bases between them. CDR1 is SGHVS and CDR2 is FQNEAQ in the germline V gene. The CDR3 runs to 14 residues. CDR3 residues: CASSGRTGLYEQYV. CDR3 DNA sequence: TGTGCCAGCAGCGGTCGGACAGGACTATACGAGCAGTACGTC.

V gene TRBV4-3 combines with J gene TRBJ2-3, with a weak D call TRBD1 (6 bases). Trimming shortened V by 4 bases and J by 1 base, and 12 bases separated the two germline ends. This CDR3 contains 15 residues. In germline, CDR1 is LGHNA, CDR2 YSLEER. For the CDR3, the DNA is TGCGCCAGCAGCCCACGAAAGGGGGGCACAGATACGCAGTATTTT. The encoded protein is CASSPRKGGTDTQYF.

This chain uses TRBV2 with TRBJ2-5; D not resolved. The CDR3 is 12 amino acids. From germline, CDR1 is SNHLY and CDR2 FYNNEI. Trimming took 3 bases from V and 0 from J, leaving 2 bases between them. CDR3 protein: CASSENQETQYF. CDR3 bases: TGTGCCAGCAGTGAGAACCAAGAGACCCAGTACTTC.

The chain recombines TRBV10-3 with TRBJ2-3; D gene unclear. The CDR3 runs to 13 residues. From germline, CDR1 is ENHRY and CDR2 SYGVKD. V lost 0 bases, J lost 5 bases, and 6 bases lay in between. Here the CDR3 reads CAISESWGDTQYF. The DNA of the CDR3 is TGTGCCATCAGTGAGTCCTGGGGAGATACGCAGTATTTT.

This chain joins TRBV9 and TRBJ2-5; 14 bases align to TRBD2. From germline, CDR1 is SGDLS and CDR2 YYNGEE. The junction had 3 bases not matched to a gene; V was cut back by 4 bases and J by 4 bases. This CDR3 is 15 amino acids long. The CDR3 sequence is CASSIGTSGGETQYF. The CDR3 nucleotides read TGTGCCAGCAGCATCGGGACTAGCGGGGGAGAGACCCAGTACTTC. The full variable domain, with the rest looked up from reference TRBV9 and TRBJ2-5, is DSGVTQTPKHLITATGQRVTLRCSPRSGDLSVYWYQQSLDQGLQFLIQYYNGEERAKGNILERFSAQQFPDLHSELNLSSLELGDSALYFCASSIGTSGGETQYFGPGTRLLVL.

The V call is TRBV9, the J call TRBJ2-5; 8 nucleotides align to TRBD2. The CDR3 extends over 17 amino acids. J was trimmed by 2 bases and V by 4 bases; bases with no gene match: 13. Germline CDR1 and CDR2: SGDLS and YYNGEE. The CDR3 bases are TGTGCCAGCAGCCCCCAAACCGGGGGGGCGGAACAAGAGACCCAGTACTTC. Its translation: CASSPQTGGAEQETQYF.